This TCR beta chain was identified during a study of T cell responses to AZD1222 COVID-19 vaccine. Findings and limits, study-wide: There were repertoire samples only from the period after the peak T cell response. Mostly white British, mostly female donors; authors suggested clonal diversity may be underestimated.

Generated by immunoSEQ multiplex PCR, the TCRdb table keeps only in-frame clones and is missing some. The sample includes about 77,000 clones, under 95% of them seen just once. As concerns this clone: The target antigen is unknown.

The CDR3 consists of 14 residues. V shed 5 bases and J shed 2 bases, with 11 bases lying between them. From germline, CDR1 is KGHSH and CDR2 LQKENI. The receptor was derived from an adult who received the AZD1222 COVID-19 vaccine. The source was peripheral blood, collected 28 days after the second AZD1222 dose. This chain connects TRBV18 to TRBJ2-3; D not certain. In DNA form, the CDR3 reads TGTGCCAGCTCATGGGATCGATTCACAGATACGCAGTATTTT. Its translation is CASSWDRFTDTQYF. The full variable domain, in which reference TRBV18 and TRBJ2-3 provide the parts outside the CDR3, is NAGVMQNPRHLVRRRGQEARLRCSPMKGHSHVYWYRQLPEEGLKFMVYLQKENIIDESGMPKERFSAEFPKEGPSILRIQQVVRGDSAAYFCASSWDRFTDTQYFGPGTRLTVL.